Listed below are T cell receptor beta chains from one sample, sequenced in a study of OX40 agonist ivuxolimab in advanced cancers. The repertoire was sequenced with immunoSEQ multiplex PCR; TCRdb's copy has only in-frame clones and lacks some. Of approximately 86,000 clones in the sample, more than 75% were seen once. The material sequenced was CD4+ or CD8+ T cells sorted from blood, taken in a trial of the OX40 agonist ivuxolimab. The receptors stem from an adult with an advanced solid tumor such as melanoma, head and neck, liver or kidney cancer. Each CDR3 is given with its conserved first and last residue. D genes are given only for firm matches. Only part of the rows carry a size: once, few, many, or a class if the clone is expanded.

v_call	j_call	clone_size	d_call	cdr3_aa	cdr3_nt
TRBV4-3	TRBJ2-1	.	.	CASSLSSSFSYNEQFF	TGCGCCAGCAGCCTATCTAGCTCATTCTCCTACAATGAGCAGTTCTTC
TRBV4-1	TRBJ2-1	.	TRBD2	CASSQTSGSIGGSYNEQFF	TGCGCCAGCAGTCAGACTAGCGGGAGTATAGGGGGCTCCTACAATGAGCAGTTCTTC
TRBV9	TRBJ2-3	.	.	CASSVVVGDTQYF	TGTGCCAGCAGCGTAGTGGTGGGAGATACGCAGTATTTT
TRBV27	TRBJ2-2	.	TRBD2	CAGSLEGLAGGELFF	TGTGCCGGCAGTTTAGAAGGACTAGCGGGGGGGGAGCTGTTTTTT
TRBV6-6	TRBJ2-7	.	.	CASSQTRDITYEQYF	TGTGCCAGCAGTCAGACCCGGGACATCACCTACGAGCAGTACTTC
TRBV11-2	TRBJ2-3	.	TRBD2	CASSWGTSSSTDTQYF	TGTGCCAGCAGCTGGGGGACTAGCTCTAGCACAGATACGCAGTATTTT
TRBV6-5	TRBJ2-1	.	.	CASSYSPAGGEQFF	TGTGCCAGCAGTTACTCGCCGGCCGGGGGTGAGCAGTTCTTC
TRBV7-7	TRBJ2-3	.	.	CASSPGEGADTQYF	TGTGCCAGCAGCCCGGGGGAGGGGGCAGATACGCAGTATTTT
TRBV4-1	TRBJ2-6	.	.	CASSPFPYEDRGANVLTF	TGCGCCAGCAGCCCCTTCCCCTACGAAGATAGGGGGGCCAACGTCCTGACTTTC
TRBV27	TRBJ1-1	once	TRBD1	CASSLSKRQGAGTEAFF	TGTGCCAGCAGTTTATCGAAACGACAGGGGGCCGGAACTGAAGCTTTCTTT
TRBV5-4	TRBJ2-7	.	.	CASSLAGIPSYEQYF	TGTGCCAGCAGCTTGGCCGGAATCCCCTCCTACGAGCAGTACTTC
TRBV20-1	TRBJ1-2	.	.	CSAGGGYTF	TGCAGTGCTGGTGGGGGCTACACCTTC
TRBV2	TRBJ2-7	.	TRBD2	CASMIVAGGFEQYF	TGTGCCAGCATGATAGTAGCGGGAGGTTTCGAGCAGTACTTC
TRBV15	TRBJ2-7	.	.	CATSRDTGSYEQYF	TGTGCCACCAGCAGAGATACGGGCTCCTACGAGCAGTACTTC
TRBV2	TRBJ2-1	once	.	CASSEENGAGNEQFF	TGTGCCAGCAGTGAAGAGAACGGGGCGGGTAATGAGCAGTTCTTC
TRBV7-2	TRBJ2-3	.	TRBD2	CASSFTSGTDTQYF	TGTGCCAGCAGCTTTACTAGCGGGACAGATACGCAGTATTTT
TRBV19	TRBJ2-2	.	TRBD2	CASSIATSGRLGTGELFF	TGTGCCAGTAGTATCGCTACTAGCGGGAGGCTTGGCACCGGGGAGCTGTTTTTT
TRBV6-1	TRBJ1-2	few	.	CASSELGGLGGNLYGYTF	TGTGCCAGCAGTGAACTTGGGGGCCTTGGAGGAAACCTCTATGGCTACACCTTC
TRBV7-2	TRBJ2-7	.	TRBD2	CASSLTSSGNLLYF	TGTGCCAGCAGCTTAACTTCTAGCGGGAACCTTTTGTATTTC
TRBV19	TRBJ1-5	.	TRBD1	CASSIYRGGLGPQHF	TGTGCCAGTAGTATCTACAGGGGAGGCCTCGGGCCCCAGCATTTT
TRBV29-1	TRBJ2-1	.	.	CSVRDNEQFF	TGCAGCGTACGGGACAATGAGCAGTTCTTC
TRBV4-3	TRBJ2-2	.	.	CASSQEPGATGELFF	TGCGCCAGCAGCCAAGAGCCCGGGGCCACCGGGGAGCTGTTTTTT
TRBV10-3	TRBJ2-6	.	.	CAISESETGGANVLTF	TGTGCCATCAGTGAGTCAGAAACCGGGGGGGCCAACGTCCTGACTTTC
TRBV5-1	TRBJ2-5	.	.	CASSFQETQYF	TGCGCCAGCAGCTTCCAAGAGACCCAGTACTTC
TRBV5-1	TRBJ1-4	.	.	CASSPGTHNEKLFF	TGCGCCAGCAGCCCAGGAACCCATAATGAAAAACTGTTTTTT
TRBV5-5	TRBJ2-7	.	.	CASSPIRSHYEQYF	TGTGCCAGCAGCCCGATTAGGTCCCACTACGAGCAGTACTTC
TRBV21-1	TRBJ2-7	.	.	CASSKLHPTTGLAGVDEQYF	TGTGCCAGCAGCAAACTCCACCCAACGACGGGACTAGCGGGAGTAGACGAGCAGTACTTC
TRBV21-1	TRBJ2-7	.	.	CASTLRKSVTSDEQYF	TGTGCCAGCACCCTAAGAAAAAGCGTAACCTCCGACGAGCAGTACTTC
TRBV9	TRBJ2-3	.	.	CASSRVGVTDTQYF	TGTGCCAGCAGCCGGGTCGGAGTCACAGATACGCAGTATTTT
TRBV2	TRBJ2-7	.	TRBD1	CASRWDRPYEQYF	TGTGCCAGCAGGTGGGACAGACCCTACGAGCAGTACTTC
TRBV5-1	TRBJ1-2	.	.	CASSFRGLGYTF	TGCGCCAGCAGCTTCCGGGGGCTCGGCTACACCTTC
TRBV14	TRBJ1-1	.	.	CASSQGVNTEAFF	TGTGCCAGCAGCCAAGGGGTCAACACTGAAGCTTTCTTT
TRBV14	TRBJ2-1	.	TRBD2	CASSPHWGEGEQFF	TGTGCCAGCAGCCCCCACTGGGGGGAGGGTGAGCAGTTCTTC
TRBV6-6	TRBJ1-2	.	.	CASGTKTDYGYTF	TGTGCCAGCGGAACAAAGACCGACTATGGCTACACCTTC
TRBV7-2	TRBJ1-2	.	.	CASRPDQNYGYTF	TGTGCCAGCAGACCCGACCAGAACTATGGCTACACCTTC
TRBV11-2	TRBJ2-1	.	.	CASSLNPGTSNNEQFF	TGTGCCAGCAGCTTAAATCCCGGGACTTCAAACAATGAGCAGTTCTTC
TRBV11-2	TRBJ2-1	.	.	CASNLGTLDYEQFF	TGTGCCAGCAACCTCGGGACACTCGACTATGAGCAGTTCTTC
TRBV5-1	TRBJ2-1	.	.	CASSDSGSSYNEQFF	TGCGCCAGCAGCGATAGCGGAAGCTCCTACAATGAGCAGTTCTTC
TRBV4-3	TRBJ2-1	.	.	CASSLSTSSYNEQFF	TGCGCCAGCAGCCTCAGCACGAGCTCCTACAATGAGCAGTTCTTC
TRBV19	TRBJ1-1	.	.	CASTSSTMNTEAFF	TGTGCCAGTACCTCATCGACGATGAACACTGAAGCTTTCTTT
TRBV6-5	TRBJ2-2	.	.	CASSYQTGGKLFF	TGTGCCAGCAGTTACCAGACAGGTGGCAAGCTGTTTTTT
TRBV2	TRBJ2-3	.	.	CASSLEVTDTQYF	TGTGCCAGCAGTCTGGAGGTCACAGATACGCAGTATTTT
TRBV5-1	TRBJ2-3	.	TRBD2	CASSLQDRGEQYF	TGCGCCAGCAGCTTGCAGGACCGGGGGGAGCAGTATTTT
TRBV5-4	TRBJ1-2	.	.	CASSPDTNYGYTF	TGTGCCAGCAGCCCAGATACTAACTATGGCTACACCTTC
TRBV7-3	TRBJ2-3	.	TRBD2	CASSPGVSGLLPDTQYF	TGTGCCAGCAGCCCCGGGGTTAGCGGGTTACTGCCCGATACGCAGTATTTT
TRBV7-3	TRBJ2-2	.	TRBD2	CASSLNQAGVGGELFF	TGTGCCAGCAGCTTAAATCAAGCGGGAGTAGGTGGGGAGCTGTTTTTT
TRBV7-9	TRBJ2-2	.	.	CASSSGGPDTGELFF	TGTGCCAGCAGTAGTGGAGGACCGGACACCGGGGAGCTGTTTTTT
TRBV15	TRBJ2-1	.	.	CATSRDRTGVSNEQFF	TGTGCCACCAGCAGAGATCGGACGGGAGTCAGCAATGAGCAGTTCTTC